The 27 T cell receptor beta chains listed next were all sequenced from one sample in a study of blood T cell repertoires in COVID-19. Method: immunoSEQ multiplex PCR; TCRdb's copy keeps in-frame clones and lacks some. This repertoire shows approximately 150,000 clones, 70% to 90% found once; its top ten account for more than 2%. The sequenced material came from peripheral blood. The receptors were gathered from a human donor with acute or convalescent COVID-19. The donor label of this sample is uncertain.

The chain is built from TRBV5-1 and TRBJ1-1; a weak D match, TRBD1 (6 bases). Germline values: CDR1 SGHRS, CDR2 YFSETQ. The CDR3 runs to 17 residues. Between the trimmed V and J ends, which lost 0 bases and 5 bases, there was a span of 20 bases. CDR3 residues: CASSLGQGWKFRTEAFF. CDR3 DNA sequence: TGCGCCAGCAGCTTGGGTCAGGGGTGGAAATTTAGGACTGAAGCTTTCTTT.

The V and J genes are TRBV4-3 and TRBJ1-4; D is uncertain. CDR3 length: 16 residues. V was shortened by 1 base and J by 4 bases, with 13 bases between the two germline ends. The germline V gene has CDR1 LGHNA and CDR2 YSLEER. The CDR3: CASSQGTDLGNEKLFF. The CDR3 coding sequence is TGCGCCAGCAGCCAAGGGACGGACTTGGGTAATGAAAAACTGTTTTTT.

The J gene is TRBJ2-1, the V gene TRBV3-1 (or the pseudogene TRBV3-2); a possible D gene is TRBD1 (5 bases). Germline CDR1 reads LGHDT; CDR2 reads YNNKEL (reference sequence). This CDR3 has 12 residues. V was trimmed by 4 bases and J by 8 bases, leaving 9 bases between them. CDR3: CASSPLGDEQFF. CDR3 coding DNA: TGTGCCAGCAGCCCCTTAGGGGATGAGCAGTTCTTC.

The chain combines TRBV5-4 with TRBJ1-1; TRBD1 agrees at 10 bases. The J segment lost 5 bases and the V segment lost 4 bases, leaving 8 bases of the junction unmatched. This CDR3 spans 15 amino acids. Per germline, CDR1 SGHNT and CDR2 YYREEE (reference sequence). CDR3 in amino acids: CASSIGTGEWTEAFF. Written as DNA, the CDR3 is TGTGCCAGCAGCATCGGGACAGGGGAATGGACTGAAGCTTTCTTT.

The chain is built from TRBV2 and TRBJ1-6; D possibly corresponds to TRBD1 (5 bases). Germline loops: CDR1 SNHLY, CDR2 FYNNEI. This CDR3 region has 14 residues. V lost 4 bases and J lost 10, with 14 bases in between. The CDR3 DNA reads as TGTGCCAGCAGTGCGAGAAGGGGAGGATCACCCCTCCACTTT. It specifies CASSARRGGSPLHF. The variable domain in full, with the rest retrieved from reference TRBV2 and TRBJ1-6, is EPEVTQTPSHQVTQMGQEVILRCVPISNHLYFYWYRQILGQKVEFLVSFYNNEISEKSEIFDDQFSVERPDGSNFTLKIRSTKLEDSAMYFCASSARRGGSPLHFGNGTRLTVT.

V usage is TRBV2 and J usage is TRBJ1-5; D possibly corresponds to TRBD1 (6 bases). Trimming removed 6 bases at V and 6 bases at J, with 18 bases between. The V gene's germline CDR1 is SNHLY and CDR2 FYNNEI. This CDR3 contains 15 residues. The CDR3 spells CASSWGQRGGQPQHF. In nucleotides, the CDR3 is TGTGCCAGCAGCTGGGGGCAAAGGGGTGGTCAGCCCCAGCATTTT.

The CDR3 DNA follows: TGTGCCAGCTCACCACCGGTGGAGGAAAAACTGTTTTTT. This gives the protein CASSPPVEEKLFF. This chain links TRBV18 with TRBJ1-4; no clear D gene. Germline CDR1 KGHSH, CDR2 LQKENI. The ends were cut back, 0 bases at V and 8 bases at J, with 7 bases in the middle. This CDR3 contains 13 residues.

This chain uses TRBV5-1 with TRBJ2-5; 7 bases match TRBD2. The V and J ends lost 0 bases and 1 base, in that order; junction bases with no gene match: 9. CDR3 length: 17 amino acids. Germline V gene sequence: CDR1 SGHRS, CDR2 YFSETQ. CDR3: CASSLGWLAEAQETQYF. Written as DNA, the CDR3 is TGCGCCAGCAGCTTGGGTTGGCTAGCGGAGGCCCAAGAGACCCAGTACTTC.

This clone was seen a handful of times. The J gene is TRBJ2-2, the V gene TRBV7-9; D unresolved. The CDR3 spans 14 residues. Deletions cut 5 bases from V and 6 bases from J, with 13 bases between. CDR1 is SEHNR, CDR2 FQNEAQ, per germline (reference sequence). The CDR3 here is CASSIEAVAGELFF. In nucleotides, the CDR3 is TGTGCCAGCAGCATAGAGGCGGTTGCCGGGGAGCTGTTTTTT. The full variable domain, with the rest looked up from reference TRBV7-9 and TRBJ2-2, is DTGVSQNPRHKITKRGQNVTFRCDPISEHNRLYWYRQTLGQGPEFLTYFQNEAQLEKSRLLSDRFSAERPKGSFSTLEIQRTEQGDSAMYLCASSIEAVAGELFFGEGSRLTVL.

The rearrangement joins TRBV12-3 or TRBV12-4 to TRBJ2-7; 7 positions agree with TRBD1. The CDR3 is made up of 13 amino acids. V shed 4 bases, J shed 4 bases, and the junction held 4 bases outside the gene matches. CDR3 in amino acids: CASSSDREYEQYF. The CDR3 DNA reads TGTGCCAGCAGTTCTGACAGGGAATACGAGCAGTACTTC.

The chain couples TRBV19 to TRBJ2-5; 13 bases match TRBD2. J was trimmed by 1 base and V by 5 bases; bases with no gene match: 4. This CDR3 has 16 amino acids. Germline CDR1 is LNHDA and CDR2 is SQIVND (reference sequence). CDR3: CASSPWTSGSQETQYF. The CDR3 nucleotides read TGTGCCAGTAGTCCCTGGACTAGCGGGAGCCAAGAGACCCAGTACTTC.

V and J are TRBV28 and TRBJ1-2; TRBD1 agrees at 7 bases. V lost 7 bases, J lost 5 bases, and 7 bases stayed unmatched. The CDR3 spans 13 residues. Germline V gives CDR1 MDHEN, CDR2 SYDVKM. The CDR3 nucleotides read TGTGCCAGCAACCGGGACAGAGCTTATGGCTACACCTTC. The encoded protein is CASNRDRAYGYTF.

The J gene is TRBJ2-3, the V gene TRBV10-3, with D maybe TRBD2 (5 bases). V lost 10 bases to trimming and J lost 6 bases, with 17 bases between them. The CDR3 is 13 residues long. Germline lookup yields CDR1 ENHRY and CDR2 SYGVKD. This CDR3 reads CATGLLFMDTQYF. CDR3 bases: TGTGCCACCGGACTTCTATTCATGGATACGCAGTATTTT.

The chain is built from TRBV19 and TRBJ1-5; D is unclear. V lost 3 bases and J 4 bases, leaving 7 bases between the germline ends. CDR1 and CDR2 from the germline V gene are LNHDA and SQIVND (reference sequence). The CDR3 loop spans 13 amino acids. The CDR3 nucleotides read TGTGCCAGTAGTATTAGGGAGAATCAGCCCCAGCATTTT. As protein: CASSIRENQPQHF.

The chain couples TRBV18 to TRBJ2-3, with TRBD1 matching over 8 bases. The trim removed 2 bases at V and 6 bases at J, leaving 7 bases unmatched. The CDR3 covers 15 residues. The germline CDR1 and CDR2 sequences are KGHSH and LQKENI. The CDR3 loop is CASSPNRGDLDTQYF. The CDR3 DNA sequence: TGTGCCAGCTCACCAAACAGGGGGGACTTGGATACGCAGTATTTT. Filled out from reference TRBV18 and TRBJ2-3, the complete variable domain reads NAGVMQNPRHLVRRRGQEARLRCSPMKGHSHVYWYRQLPEEGLKFMVYLQKENIIDESGMPKERFSAEFPKEGPSILRIQQVVRGDSAAYFCASSPNRGDLDTQYFGPGTRLTVL.

The chain recombines TRBV11-2 with TRBJ1-1, with D tentatively TRBD1 (6 bases). The CDR3 sequence is 17 residues long. The V end was cut by 5 bases, the J end by 2 bases, with 21 bases between. The V gene's germline CDR1 is SGHAT and CDR2 FQNNGV. This CDR3 reads CASSGRDNLLPNTEAFF. CDR3 coding DNA: TGTGCCAGCAGCGGCCGGGACAACCTCCTCCCAAACACTGAAGCTTTCTTT.

CDR3 protein: CSVDGQGRNQPQHF. The CDR3 DNA reads as TGCAGCGTTGACGGACAGGGACGCAATCAGCCCCAGCATTTT. The rearrangement uses TRBV29-1 and TRBJ1-5; 8 bases align to TRBD1. Germline CDR1 is SQVTM and CDR2 is ANQGSEA. The CDR3 is 14 amino acids. J gave up 2 bases and V 3 bases, and 3 bases lay outside the gene matches.

A single count supports this clone. The gene calls are TRBV5-5 and TRBJ2-5; 9 bases are a match to TRBD2. V dropped 4 bases and J dropped 2; count of bases not matched to a gene: 3. The CDR3 runs to 14 residues. Looked up from germline, CDR1 is SGHKS and CDR2 is YYEKEE (reference sequence). CDR3 residues: CASSRLADQETQYF. Written as DNA, the CDR3 is TGTGCCAGCAGCCGACTAGCGGATCAAGAGACCCAGTACTTC.

The chain links TRBV30 to TRBJ1-2, with TRBD1 identical over 9 bases. The trim removed 2 bases at V and 4 bases at J, leaving 14 bases unmatched. The germline V gene encodes CDR1 GTSNPN and CDR2 SVGIG (reference sequence). The CDR3 has 17 residues. CDR3: CAWSPPGTGYRSYGYTF. The CDR3 bases are TGTGCCTGGAGTCCCCCCGGGACAGGGTATAGGAGCTATGGCTACACCTTC.

The chain uses TRBV12-3 or TRBV12-4 and TRBJ1-1; no definite D call. CDR3 length equals 13 residues. V lost 5 bases to trimming and J lost 0 bases, with 7 bases between them. The CDR3 protein is CASSVSLNTEAFF. CDR3 bases: TGTGCCAGCAGTGTCAGTCTGAACACTGAAGCTTTCTTT.

The chain uses TRBV9 and TRBJ2-5, with D possibly being TRBD2 (6 bases). Germline values: CDR1 SGDLS, CDR2 YYNGEE. With 1 base removed from V and 2 bases from J, the gap between germline ends came to 9 bases. The CDR3 consists of 14 residues. The chain's CDR3 is CASSVRGGQETQYF. CDR3 nucleotide sequence: TGTGCCAGCAGCGTACGTGGGGGGCAAGAGACCCAGTACTTC.

V gene TRBV5-4 combines with J gene TRBJ2-3; possibly TRBD1 for D (6 bases). The CDR3 loop spans 16 amino acids. V shed 1 base and J shed 0 bases, with 12 bases lying between them. Germline V gene lookup returns CDR1 SGHNT and CDR2 YYREEE (reference sequence). The CDR3 is CASSLKVGASTDTQYF. CDR3 bases: TGTGCCAGCAGCTTGAAGGTGGGGGCGAGCACAGATACGCAGTATTTT.

A remark on this clone: Relative to the germline gene, one junction end is altered; a read error may explain this. The rearrangement joins TRBV14 to TRBJ2-1; D remains unclear. The germline V gene encodes CDR1 SGHDN and CDR2 FVKESK. The CDR3 length is 16 residues. The CDR3 region has the DNA TGTGCCAGTAGCCAAGAACACAGACCCTCCTACAATGAGCAGTTCTTC. It yields the protein CASSQEHRPSYNEQFF.

The rearrangement joins TRBV4-3 to TRBJ2-1; the match to TRBD2 covers 7 bases. The CDR3 has 15 amino acids. With 0 bases clipped from V and 2 bases from J, the junction kept 1 base outside the gene matches. CDR1 is LGHNA, CDR2 YSLEER, per germline. Here the CDR3 DNA reads TGCGCCAGCAGCCAAGAACTAGCGCCCTACAATGAGCAGTTCTTC. This sequence encodes CASSQELAPYNEQFF.

This clone was detected only a few times. The genes are TRBV12-3 or TRBV12-4 and TRBJ1-1; no definite D call. The CDR3 contains 11 residues. Trimming pared 8 bases from V and 6 bases from J, leaving 10 bases between. For the CDR3, the DNA is TGTGCCAGCGCTGTACGGGCTGAAGCTTTCTTT. This codes for CASAVRAEAFF.

This rearrangement joins TRBV7-2 to TRBJ2-2; the D is unclear. V lost 5 bases to trimming and J lost 4 bases, with 14 bases between them. Germline V CDR1 and CDR2: SGHTA, FQGNSA. The CDR3 runs 15 residues. The CDR3 DNA follows: TGTGCCAGCAGCCCCACCCTAGGTGGCACCGGGGAGCTGTTTTTT. Its translation: CASSPTLGGTGELFF.

This sequence joins TRBV27 and TRBJ2-2, with D perhaps TRBD1 (6 bases). CDR1 is MNHEY and CDR2 is SMNVEV in the germline V gene (reference sequence). The CDR3 is 17 residues long. Trimming shortened V by 5 bases and J by 4 bases, and 20 bases separated the two germline ends. In DNA form, the CDR3 reads TGTGCCAGCAGTCCACGGGGTCAGGGGTGGCGCACCGGGGAGCTGTTTTTT. This sequence encodes CASSPRGQGWRTGELFF.